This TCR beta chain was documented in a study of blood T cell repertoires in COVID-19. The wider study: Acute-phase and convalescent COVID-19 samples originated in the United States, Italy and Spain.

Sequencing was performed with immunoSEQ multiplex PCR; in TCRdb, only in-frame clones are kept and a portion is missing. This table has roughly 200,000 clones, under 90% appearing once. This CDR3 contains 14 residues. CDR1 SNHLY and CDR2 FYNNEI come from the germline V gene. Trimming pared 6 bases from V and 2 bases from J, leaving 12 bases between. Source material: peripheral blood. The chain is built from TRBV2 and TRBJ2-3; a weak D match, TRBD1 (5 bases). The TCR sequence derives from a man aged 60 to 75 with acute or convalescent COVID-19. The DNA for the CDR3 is TGTGCCAGCAGGGGCGACAGCCACACAGATACGCAGTATTTT. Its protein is CASRGDSHTDTQYF. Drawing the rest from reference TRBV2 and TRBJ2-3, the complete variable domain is EPEVTQTPSHQVTQMGQEVILRCVPISNHLYFYWYRQILGQKVEFLVSFYNNEISEKSEIFDDQFSVERPDGSNFTLKIRSTKLEDSAMYFCASRGDSHTDTQYFGPGTRLTVL.